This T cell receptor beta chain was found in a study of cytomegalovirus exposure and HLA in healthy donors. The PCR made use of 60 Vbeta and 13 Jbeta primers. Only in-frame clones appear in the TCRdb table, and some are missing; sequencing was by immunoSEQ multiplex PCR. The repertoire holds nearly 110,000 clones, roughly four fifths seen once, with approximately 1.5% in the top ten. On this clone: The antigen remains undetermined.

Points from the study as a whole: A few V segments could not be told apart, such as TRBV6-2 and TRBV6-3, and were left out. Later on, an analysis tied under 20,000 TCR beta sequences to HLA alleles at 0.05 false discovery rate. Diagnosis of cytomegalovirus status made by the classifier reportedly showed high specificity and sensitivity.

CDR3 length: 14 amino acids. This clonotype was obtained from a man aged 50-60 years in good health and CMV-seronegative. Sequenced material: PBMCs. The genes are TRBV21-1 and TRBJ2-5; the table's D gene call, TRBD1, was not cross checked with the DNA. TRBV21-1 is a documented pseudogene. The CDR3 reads CASSTGGFEETQYF. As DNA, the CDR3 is TGTGCCAGCTCCACAGGGGGCTTTGAAGAGACCCAGTACTTC.